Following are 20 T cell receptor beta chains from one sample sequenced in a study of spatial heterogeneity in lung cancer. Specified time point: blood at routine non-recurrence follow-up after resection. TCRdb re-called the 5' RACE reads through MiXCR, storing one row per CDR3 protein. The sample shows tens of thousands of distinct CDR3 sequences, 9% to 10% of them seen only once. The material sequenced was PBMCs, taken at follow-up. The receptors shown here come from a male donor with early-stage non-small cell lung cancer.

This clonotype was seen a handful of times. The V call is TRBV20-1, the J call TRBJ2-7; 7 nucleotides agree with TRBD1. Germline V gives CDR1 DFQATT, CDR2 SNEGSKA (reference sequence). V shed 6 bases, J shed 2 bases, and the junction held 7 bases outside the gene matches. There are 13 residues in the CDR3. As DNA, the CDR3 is TGCAGTGCGACCGACAGGGAACCCTACGAGCAGTACTTC. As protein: CSATDREPYEQYF.

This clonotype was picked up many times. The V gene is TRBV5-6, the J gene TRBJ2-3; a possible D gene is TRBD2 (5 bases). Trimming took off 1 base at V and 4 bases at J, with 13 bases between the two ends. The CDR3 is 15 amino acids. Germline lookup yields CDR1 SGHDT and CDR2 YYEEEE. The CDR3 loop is CASSLNSAMPDTQYF. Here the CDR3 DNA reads TGTGCCAGCAGCTTGAATAGCGCGATGCCAGATACGCAGTATTTT.

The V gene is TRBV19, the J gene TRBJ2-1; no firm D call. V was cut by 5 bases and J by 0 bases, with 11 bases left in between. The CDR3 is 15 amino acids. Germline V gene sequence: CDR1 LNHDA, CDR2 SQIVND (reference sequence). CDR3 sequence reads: CASSYIPSSYNEQFF. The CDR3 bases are TGTGCCAGTAGTTACATCCCCAGCTCCTACAATGAGCAGTTCTTC.

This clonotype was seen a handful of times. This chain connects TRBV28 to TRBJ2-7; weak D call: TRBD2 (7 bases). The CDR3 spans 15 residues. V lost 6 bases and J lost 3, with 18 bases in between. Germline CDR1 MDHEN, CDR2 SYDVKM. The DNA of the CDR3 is TGTGCCAGCAGCCCCCCCCAGGGAGGGGGCTACGAGCAGTACTTC. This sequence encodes CASSPPQGGGYEQYF.

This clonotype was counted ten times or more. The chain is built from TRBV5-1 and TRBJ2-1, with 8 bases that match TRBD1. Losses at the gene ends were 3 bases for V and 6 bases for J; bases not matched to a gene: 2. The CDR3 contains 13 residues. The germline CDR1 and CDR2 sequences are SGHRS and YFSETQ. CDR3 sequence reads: CASSWGTGNEQFF. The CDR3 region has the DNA TGCGCCAGCAGCTGGGGGACAGGCAATGAGCAGTTCTTC.

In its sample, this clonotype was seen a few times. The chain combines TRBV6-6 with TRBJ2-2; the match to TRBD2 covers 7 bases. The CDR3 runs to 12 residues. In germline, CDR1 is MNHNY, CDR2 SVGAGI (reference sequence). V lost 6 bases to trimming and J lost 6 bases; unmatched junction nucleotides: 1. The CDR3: CASRGGAGELFF. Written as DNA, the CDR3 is TGTGCCAGCAGGGGAGGGGCCGGGGAGCTGTTTTTT.

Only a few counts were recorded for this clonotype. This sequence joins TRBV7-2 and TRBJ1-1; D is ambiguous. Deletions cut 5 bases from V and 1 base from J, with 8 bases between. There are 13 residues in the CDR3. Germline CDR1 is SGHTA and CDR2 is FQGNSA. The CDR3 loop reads CASSKQWNTEAFF. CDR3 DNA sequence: TGTGCCAGCAGCAAACAGTGGAACACTGAAGCTTTCTTT.

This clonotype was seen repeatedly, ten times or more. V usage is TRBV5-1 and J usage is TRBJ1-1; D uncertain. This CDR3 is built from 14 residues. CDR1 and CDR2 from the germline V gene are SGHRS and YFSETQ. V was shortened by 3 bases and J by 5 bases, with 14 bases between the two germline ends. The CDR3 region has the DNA TGCGCCAGCAGCTCTCGAGAAGGTGGGACTGAAGCTTTCTTT. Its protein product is CASSSREGGTEAFF.

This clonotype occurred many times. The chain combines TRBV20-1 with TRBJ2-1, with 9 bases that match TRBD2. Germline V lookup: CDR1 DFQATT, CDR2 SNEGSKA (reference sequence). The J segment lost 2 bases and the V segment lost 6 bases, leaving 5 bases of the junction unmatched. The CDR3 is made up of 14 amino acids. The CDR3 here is CSALAGETYNEQFF. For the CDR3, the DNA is TGCAGTGCCTTAGCGGGGGAAACCTACAATGAGCAGTTCTTC.

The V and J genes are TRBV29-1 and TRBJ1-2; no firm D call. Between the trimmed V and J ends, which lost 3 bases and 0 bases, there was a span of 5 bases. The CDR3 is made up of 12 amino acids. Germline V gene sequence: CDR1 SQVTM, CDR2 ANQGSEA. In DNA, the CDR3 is TGCAGCGTTGACAAGTCTAACTATGGCTACACCTTC. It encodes CSVDKSNYGYTF.

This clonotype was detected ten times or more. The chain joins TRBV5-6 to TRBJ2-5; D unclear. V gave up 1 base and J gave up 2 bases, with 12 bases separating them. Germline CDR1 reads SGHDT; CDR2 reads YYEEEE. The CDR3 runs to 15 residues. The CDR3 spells CASSLISSGQETQYF. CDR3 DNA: TGTGCCAGCAGCTTGATTAGCAGTGGACAAGAGACCCAGTACTTC.

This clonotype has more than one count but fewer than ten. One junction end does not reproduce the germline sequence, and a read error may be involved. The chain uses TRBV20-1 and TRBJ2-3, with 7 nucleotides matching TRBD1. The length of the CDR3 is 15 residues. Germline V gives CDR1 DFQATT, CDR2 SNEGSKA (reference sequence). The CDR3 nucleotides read TGCAGTGCGCAACGCCGACAGGGTGGCACAGGTACGCAGTATTTT. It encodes CSAQRRQGGTGTQYF.

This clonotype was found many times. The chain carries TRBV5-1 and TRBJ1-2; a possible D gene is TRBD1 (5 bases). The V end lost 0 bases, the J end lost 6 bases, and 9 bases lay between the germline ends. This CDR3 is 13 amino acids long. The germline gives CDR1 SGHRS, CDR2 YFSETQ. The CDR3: CASSLVTEDGYTF. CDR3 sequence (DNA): TGCGCCAGCAGCTTGGTGACAGAGGATGGCTACACCTTC.

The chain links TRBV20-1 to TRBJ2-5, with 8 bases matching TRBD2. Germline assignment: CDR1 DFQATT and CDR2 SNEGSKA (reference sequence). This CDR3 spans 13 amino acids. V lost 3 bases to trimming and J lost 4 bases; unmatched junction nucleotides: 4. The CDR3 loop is CSARTGGLETQYF. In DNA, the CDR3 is TGCAGTGCTAGGACGGGGGGGCTAGAGACCCAGTACTTC.

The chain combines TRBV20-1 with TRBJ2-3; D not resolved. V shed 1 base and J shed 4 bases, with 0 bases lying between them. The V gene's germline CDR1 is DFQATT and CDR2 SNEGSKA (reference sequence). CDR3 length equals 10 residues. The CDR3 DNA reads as TGCAGTGCTAGAGCAGATACGCAGTATTTT. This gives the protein CSARADTQYF.

CDR3 nucleotides: TGCGCCAGCAGACCTGACAGCGGACAAGAGACCCAGTACTTC. This translates into CASRPDSGQETQYF. V gene TRBV5-1 combines with J gene TRBJ2-5; D could derive from TRBD1 or TRBD2 (5 bases each). Germline CDR1 is SGHRS and CDR2 is YFSETQ. V was pared by 5 bases and J by 2 bases, with 13 bases between. The CDR3 extends over 14 amino acids.

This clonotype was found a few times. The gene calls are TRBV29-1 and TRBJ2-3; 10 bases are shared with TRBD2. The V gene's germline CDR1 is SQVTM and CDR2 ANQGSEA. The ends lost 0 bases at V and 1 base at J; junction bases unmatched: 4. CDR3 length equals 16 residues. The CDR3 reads CSVEDRLAGRTDTQYF. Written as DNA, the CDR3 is TGCAGCGTTGAAGACCGACTAGCGGGCCGCACAGATACGCAGTATTTT.

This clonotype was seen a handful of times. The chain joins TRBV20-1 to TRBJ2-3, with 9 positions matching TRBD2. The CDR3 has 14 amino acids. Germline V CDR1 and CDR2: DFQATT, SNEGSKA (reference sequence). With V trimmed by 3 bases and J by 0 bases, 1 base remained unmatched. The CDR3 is CSARLAGSTDTQYF. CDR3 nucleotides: TGCAGTGCTAGGCTAGCGGGGAGCACAGATACGCAGTATTTT.

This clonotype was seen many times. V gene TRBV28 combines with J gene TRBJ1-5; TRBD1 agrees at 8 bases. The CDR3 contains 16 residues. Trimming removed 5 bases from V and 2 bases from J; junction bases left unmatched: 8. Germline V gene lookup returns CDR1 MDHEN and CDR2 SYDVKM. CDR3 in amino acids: CASSPRTGQRNQPQHF. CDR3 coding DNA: TGTGCCAGCAGTCCCAGGACAGGGCAGCGCAATCAGCCCCAGCATTTT.

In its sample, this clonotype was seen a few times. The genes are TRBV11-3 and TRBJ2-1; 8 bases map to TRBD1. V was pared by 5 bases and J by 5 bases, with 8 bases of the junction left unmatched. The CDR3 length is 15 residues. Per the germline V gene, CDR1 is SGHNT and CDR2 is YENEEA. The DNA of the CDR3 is TGTGCCAGCAGCCAAGACAGGGGAGGTCACAATGAGCAGTTCTTC. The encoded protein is CASSQDRGGHNEQFF.